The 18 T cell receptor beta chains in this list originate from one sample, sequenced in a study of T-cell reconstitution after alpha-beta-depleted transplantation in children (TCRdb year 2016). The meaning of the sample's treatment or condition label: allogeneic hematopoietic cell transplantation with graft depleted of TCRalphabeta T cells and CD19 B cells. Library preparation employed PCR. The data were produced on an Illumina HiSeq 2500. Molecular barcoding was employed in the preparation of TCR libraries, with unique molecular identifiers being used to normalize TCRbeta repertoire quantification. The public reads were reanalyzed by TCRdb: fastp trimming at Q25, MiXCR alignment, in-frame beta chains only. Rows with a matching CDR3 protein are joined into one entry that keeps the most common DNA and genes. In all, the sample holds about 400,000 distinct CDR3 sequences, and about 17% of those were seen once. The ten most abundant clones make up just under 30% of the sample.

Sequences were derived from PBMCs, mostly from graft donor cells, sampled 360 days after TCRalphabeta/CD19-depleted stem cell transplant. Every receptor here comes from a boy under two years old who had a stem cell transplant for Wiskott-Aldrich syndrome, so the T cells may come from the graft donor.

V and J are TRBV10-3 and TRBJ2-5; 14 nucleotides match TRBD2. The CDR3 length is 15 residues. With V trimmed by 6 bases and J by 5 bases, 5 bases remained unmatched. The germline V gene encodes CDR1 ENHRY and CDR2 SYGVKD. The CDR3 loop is CAIRTSGGAGETQYF. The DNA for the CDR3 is TGTGCCATCAGGACTAGCGGGGGGGCTGGGGAGACCCAGTACTTC.

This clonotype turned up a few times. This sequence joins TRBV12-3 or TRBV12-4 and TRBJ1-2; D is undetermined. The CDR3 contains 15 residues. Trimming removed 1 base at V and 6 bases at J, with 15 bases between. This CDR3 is CASSLGAHRVHGYTF. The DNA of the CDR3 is TGTGCCAGCAGTTTAGGGGCACATCGCGTTCATGGCTACACCTTC.

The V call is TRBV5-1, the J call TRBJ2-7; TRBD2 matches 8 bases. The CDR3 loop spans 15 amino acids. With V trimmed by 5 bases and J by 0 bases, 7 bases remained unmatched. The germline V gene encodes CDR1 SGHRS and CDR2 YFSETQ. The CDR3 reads CASSSLAGSSYEQYF. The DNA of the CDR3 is TGCGCCAGCAGTAGCCTAGCGGGCAGCTCCTACGAGCAGTACTTC.

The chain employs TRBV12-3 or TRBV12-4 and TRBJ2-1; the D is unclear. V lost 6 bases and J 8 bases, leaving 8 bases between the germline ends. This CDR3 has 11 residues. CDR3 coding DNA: TGTGCCAGCAGAGCTAGATATGAGCAGTTCTTC. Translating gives CASRARYEQFF.

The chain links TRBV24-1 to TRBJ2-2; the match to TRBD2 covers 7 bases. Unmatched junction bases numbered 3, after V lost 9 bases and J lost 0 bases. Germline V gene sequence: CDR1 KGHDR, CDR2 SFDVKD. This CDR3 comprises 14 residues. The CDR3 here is CATRAGSNTGELFF. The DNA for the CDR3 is TGTGCCACCCGAGCGGGGTCGAACACCGGGGAGCTGTTTTTT.

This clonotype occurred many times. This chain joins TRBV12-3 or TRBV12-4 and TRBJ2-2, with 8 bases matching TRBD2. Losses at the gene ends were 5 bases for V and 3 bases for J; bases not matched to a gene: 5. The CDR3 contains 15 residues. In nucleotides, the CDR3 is TGTGCCAGCAGTAGCGGGAGAGGGGACACCGGGGAGCTGTTTTTT. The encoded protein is CASSSGRGDTGELFF.

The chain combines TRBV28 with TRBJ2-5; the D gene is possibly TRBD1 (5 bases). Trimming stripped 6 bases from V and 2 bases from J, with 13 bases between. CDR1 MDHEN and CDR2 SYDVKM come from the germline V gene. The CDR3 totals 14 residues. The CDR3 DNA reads TGTGCCAGCAGGCCCGTGGGGCCTCAAGAGACCCAGTACTTC. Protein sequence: CASRPVGPQETQYF. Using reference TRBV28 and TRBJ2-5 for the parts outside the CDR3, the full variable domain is DVKVTQSSRYLVKRTGEKVFLECVQDMDHENMFWYRQDPGLGLRLIYFSYDVKMKEKGDIPEGYSVSREKKERFSLILESASTNQTSMYLCASRPVGPQETQYFGPGTRLLVL.

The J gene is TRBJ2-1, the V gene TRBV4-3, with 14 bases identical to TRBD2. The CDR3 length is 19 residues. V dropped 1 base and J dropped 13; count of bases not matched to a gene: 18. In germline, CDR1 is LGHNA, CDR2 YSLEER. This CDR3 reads CASSQGMGLAGVWGASQFF. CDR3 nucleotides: TGCGCCAGCAGCCAAGGAATGGGACTAGCGGGAGTTTGGGGCGCCTCCCAGTTCTTC.

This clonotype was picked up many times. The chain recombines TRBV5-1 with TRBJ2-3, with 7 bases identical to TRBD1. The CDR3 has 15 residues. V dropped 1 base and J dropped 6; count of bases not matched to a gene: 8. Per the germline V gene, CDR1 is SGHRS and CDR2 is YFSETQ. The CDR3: CASSLLDRWFDTQYF. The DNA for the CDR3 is TGCGCCAGCAGCTTGCTGGACAGGTGGTTCGATACGCAGTATTTT.

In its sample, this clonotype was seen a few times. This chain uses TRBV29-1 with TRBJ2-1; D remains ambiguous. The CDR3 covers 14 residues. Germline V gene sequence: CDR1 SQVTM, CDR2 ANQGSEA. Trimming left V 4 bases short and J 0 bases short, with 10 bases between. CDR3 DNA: TGCAGCGTTGCTCCTCACCCCTCCTACAATGAGCAGTTCTTC. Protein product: CSVAPHPSYNEQFF.

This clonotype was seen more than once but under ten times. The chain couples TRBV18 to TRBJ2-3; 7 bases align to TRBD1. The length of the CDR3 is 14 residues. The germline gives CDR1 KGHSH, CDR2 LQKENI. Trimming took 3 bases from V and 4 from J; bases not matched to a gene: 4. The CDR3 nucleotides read TGTGCCAGCTCACCGATGACAGGGTCAGATACGCAGTATTTT. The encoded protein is CASSPMTGSDTQYF.

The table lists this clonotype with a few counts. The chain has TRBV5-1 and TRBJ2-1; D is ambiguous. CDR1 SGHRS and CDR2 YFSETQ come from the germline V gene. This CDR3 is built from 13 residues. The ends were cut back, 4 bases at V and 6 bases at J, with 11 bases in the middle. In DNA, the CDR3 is TGCGCCAGCAGCCCCAGGTCCGCCAATGAGCAGTTCTTC. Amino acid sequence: CASSPRSANEQFF.

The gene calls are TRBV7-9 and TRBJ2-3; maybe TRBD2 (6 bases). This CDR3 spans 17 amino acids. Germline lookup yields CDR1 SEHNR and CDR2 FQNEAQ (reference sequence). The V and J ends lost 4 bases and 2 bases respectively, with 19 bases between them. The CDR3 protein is CASSSLPMGLLTDTQYF. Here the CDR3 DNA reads TGTGCCAGCAGCTCACTCCCAATGGGACTTCTCACAGATACGCAGTATTTT. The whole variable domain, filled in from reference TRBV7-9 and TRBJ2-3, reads DTGVSQNPRHKITKRGQNVTFRCDPISEHNRLYWYRQTLGQGPEFLTYFQNEAQLEKSRLLSDRFSAERPKGSFSTLEIQRTEQGDSAMYLCASSSLPMGLLTDTQYFGPGTRLTVL.

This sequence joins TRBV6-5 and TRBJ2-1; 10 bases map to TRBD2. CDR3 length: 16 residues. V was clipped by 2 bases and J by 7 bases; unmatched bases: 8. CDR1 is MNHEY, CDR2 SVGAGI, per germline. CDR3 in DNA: TGTGCCAGCAGTTACCCCAGCGGGAGGGGGAAAAATGAGCAGTTCTTC. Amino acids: CASSYPSGRGKNEQFF.

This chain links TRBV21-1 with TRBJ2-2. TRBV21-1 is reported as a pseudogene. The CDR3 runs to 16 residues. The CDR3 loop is CASSKGHPDWAGELFF. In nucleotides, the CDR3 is TGTGCCAGCAGCAAAGGTCATCCGGATTGGGCCGGGGAGCTGTTTTTT.

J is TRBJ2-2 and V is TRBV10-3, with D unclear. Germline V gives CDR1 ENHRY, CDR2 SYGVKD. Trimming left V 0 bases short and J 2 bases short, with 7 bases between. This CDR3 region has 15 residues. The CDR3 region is CAISESVINTGELFF. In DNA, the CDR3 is TGTGCCATCAGTGAGTCGGTCATTAACACCGGGGAGCTGTTTTTT.

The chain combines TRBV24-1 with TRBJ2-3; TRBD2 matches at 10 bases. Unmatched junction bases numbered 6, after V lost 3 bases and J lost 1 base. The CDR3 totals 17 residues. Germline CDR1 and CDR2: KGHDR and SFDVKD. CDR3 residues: CATSDTGTSVGTDTQYF. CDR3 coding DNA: TGTGCCACCAGTGATACCGGGACTAGCGTGGGCACAGATACGCAGTATTTT.

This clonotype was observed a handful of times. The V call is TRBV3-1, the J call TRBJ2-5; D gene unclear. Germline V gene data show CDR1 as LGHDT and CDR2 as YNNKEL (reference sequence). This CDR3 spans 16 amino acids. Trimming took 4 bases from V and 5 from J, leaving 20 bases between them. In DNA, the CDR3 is TGTGCCAGCAGCCGTCGAGCGATAAAGGGTGGGGAGACCCAGTACTTC. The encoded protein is CASSRRAIKGGETQYF.